A single sample is the source of the 18 T cell receptor beta chains below, sequenced in a study of shared clonotypes between healthy human individuals. The repertoire was sequenced with immunoSEQ multiplex PCR; TCRdb's copy has only in-frame clones and lacks some. The sample consists of 2 million to 2.5 million clones, under 95% of them appearing once. The sequenced material came from naive CD4+ T cells from PBMCs. Described subset: CD45RA+ positively selected. The receptors were gathered from a man aged 18 to 30 in good health. Some clones in this sample may be carry-over from other donors' samples.

The chain links TRBV5-4 to TRBJ2-7; D unclear. The CDR3 spans 12 residues. Trimming took off 3 bases at V and 5 bases at J, with 9 bases between the two ends. Germline values: CDR1 SGHNT, CDR2 YYREEE (reference sequence). CDR3 nucleotide sequence: TGTGCCAGCAGCTCTCTCTCTGACGAGCAGTACTTC. Its protein product is CASSSLSDEQYF.

The table lists this clone with a count of one. The V gene is TRBV27, the J gene TRBJ2-7, with a weak D call TRBD2 (5 bases). V was cut by 5 bases and J by 3 bases, with 11 bases left in between. This CDR3 contains 13 residues. Germline CDR1 reads MNHEY; CDR2 reads SMNVEV (reference sequence). The CDR3, as DNA: TGTGCCAGCAGTCCATCGGGGTTCTACGAGCAGTACTTC. Protein: CASSPSGFYEQYF.

This clone was counted a few times. CDR3 in DNA: TGTGCCAGCAGTTCCAGGGTCACTGAAGCTTTCTTT. Translating it yields CASSSRVTEAFF. V gene TRBV28 combines with J gene TRBJ1-1; maybe TRBD1 (5 bases). Trimming took 4 bases from V and 4 from J, leaving 7 bases between them. Germline V gives CDR1 MDHEN, CDR2 SYDVKM. The CDR3 runs 12 residues.

The CDR3 reads CATSRDGGSTDTQYF. The CDR3 DNA reads as TGTGCCACCAGCAGAGATGGCGGGAGCACAGATACGCAGTATTTT. The chain recombines TRBV15 with TRBJ2-3; D is possibly TRBD2 (5 bases). Trimming removed 0 bases at V and 0 bases at J, with 7 bases between. The CDR3 contains 15 residues. Germline assignment: CDR1 LNHNV and CDR2 YYDKDF (reference sequence).

The V and J genes are TRBV18 and TRBJ1-3; D gene ambiguous. Germline CDR1 is KGHSH and CDR2 is LQKENI. The V gene lost 3 bases and the J gene lost 4 bases, with 16 bases spanning the gap. This CDR3 contains 16 residues. The CDR3 coding sequence is TGTGCCAGCTCACCCCCCCACACACCTGTGGGAAACACCATATATTTT. It codes for CASSPPHTPVGNTIYF.

This chain joins TRBV18 and TRBJ2-7; D possibly corresponds to TRBD2 (6 bases). The CDR3 contains 16 residues. The V gene lost 6 bases and the J gene lost 7 bases, with 25 bases spanning the gap. From germline, CDR1 is KGHSH and CDR2 LQKENI. CDR3 nucleotide sequence: TGTGCCAGCTCCCCCGGGGGAGCAGGGCCACCTGGGGAGCAGTACTTC. This gives the protein CASSPGGAGPPGEQYF.

The chain links TRBV6-5 to TRBJ1-1; tentative D call: TRBD1 (5 bases). The CDR3 loop spans 15 amino acids. The germline V gene has CDR1 MNHEY and CDR2 SVGAGI. V was pared by 5 bases and J by 0 bases, with 13 bases between. In DNA, the CDR3 is TGTGCCAGCAGTGTCAATCGACAGTTGAACACTGAAGCTTTCTTT. As protein: CASSVNRQLNTEAFF.

The V gene is TRBV18, the J gene TRBJ1-2; no clear D gene. In germline, CDR1 is KGHSH, CDR2 LQKENI. V was trimmed by 3 bases and J by 5 bases, leaving 7 bases between them. The CDR3 covers 12 residues. The chain's CDR3 is CASSPQEYGYTF. CDR3 nucleotide sequence: TGTGCCAGCTCACCCCAGGAATATGGCTACACCTTC.

V usage is TRBV28 and J usage is TRBJ2-3; TRBD2 aligns across 7 bases. This CDR3 has 14 residues. The junction had 11 bases not matched to a gene; V was cut back by 11 bases and J by 3 bases. Germline V gene data show CDR1 as MDHEN and CDR2 as SYDVKM. The CDR3 is CAVTAYSGTDTQYF. CDR3 DNA sequence: TGTGCCGTCACGGCCTATAGCGGGACAGATACGCAGTATTTT. The whole variable domain, filled in from reference TRBV28 and TRBJ2-3, reads DVKVTQSSRYLVKRTGEKVFLECVQDMDHENMFWYRQDPGLGLRLIYFSYDVKMKEKGDIPEGYSVSREKKERFSLILESASTNQTSMYLCAVTAYSGTDTQYFGPGTRLTVL.

V gene TRBV10-1 combines with J gene TRBJ1-1, with D tentatively TRBD1 (6 bases). V shed 3 bases and J shed 5 bases, with 13 bases lying between them. The CDR3 has 14 amino acids. In germline, CDR1 is WNHNN, CDR2 SYGVQD (reference sequence). CDR3 in DNA: TGCGCCAGCAGTGACGGGGGCGGCGGAACTGAAGCTTTCTTT. Translation gives CASSDGGGGTEAFF.

The chain is built from TRBV2 and TRBJ2-1, with D perhaps matching TRBD1 (5 bases). Between the trimmed V and J ends, which lost 5 bases and 8 bases, there was a span of 10 bases. The CDR3 sequence is 12 residues long. Germline V gene sequence: CDR1 SNHLY, CDR2 FYNNEI. Written as DNA, the CDR3 is TGTGCCAGCAGTTCTAGGGGCGATGAGCAGTTCTTC. Its protein is CASSSRGDEQFF. Full variable domain (remainder filled in from reference TRBV2 and TRBJ2-1): EPEVTQTPSHQVTQMGQEVILRCVPISNHLYFYWYRQILGQKVEFLVSFYNNEISEKSEIFDDQFSVERPDGSNFTLKIRSTKLEDSAMYFCASSSRGDEQFFGPGTRLTVL.

J is TRBJ2-7 and V is TRBV6-1; TRBD2 aligns across 10 bases. The CDR3 is 18 residues long. The germline gives CDR1 MNHNS, CDR2 SASEGT. V shed 4 bases and J 0 bases; nucleotides not matched to a gene: 12. DNA for the CDR3: TGTGCCAGCAGTGTTTTACTAGCGGGATCCCCCGCCTCCTACGAGCAGTACTTC. This encodes CASSVLLAGSPASYEQYF.

The CDR3 sequence: CASSPPSRETQYF. The CDR3 DNA is TGCGCCAGCAGCCCCCCTTCGAGAGAGACCCAGTACTTC. The chain combines TRBV5-1 with TRBJ2-5; D unresolved. Germline V CDR1 and CDR2: SGHRS, YFSETQ. The CDR3 is made up of 13 amino acids. V was pared by 4 bases and J by 4 bases, with 11 bases between.

The rearrangement joins TRBV11-2 to TRBJ2-7, with TRBD1 as a possible D gene (5 bases). The germline gives CDR1 SGHAT, CDR2 FQNNGV. V lost 1 base and J 1 base, leaving 11 bases between the germline ends. The CDR3 contains 15 residues. In nucleotides, the CDR3 is TGTGCCAGCAGCTTAGCGGCAGGGCCATCCTACGAGCAGTACTTC. Amino acid sequence: CASSLAAGPSYEQYF.

This clone has just one count. The chain carries TRBV7-2 and TRBJ2-5; 12 positions match TRBD2. Germline V gives CDR1 SGHTA, CDR2 FQGNSA. There are 17 residues in the CDR3. V shed 2 bases, J shed 4 bases, and the junction held 8 bases outside the gene matches. The CDR3 region has the DNA TGTGCCAGCAGCTTAAGTTCTAGCGGGAGGGCTCGAGAGACCCAGTACTTC. It translates to CASSLSSSGRARETQYF.

A single count supports this clone. The chain couples TRBV18 to TRBJ1-4; D is possibly TRBD1 (6 bases). CDR3 length: 15 residues. V gave up 1 base and J gave up 3 bases, with 9 bases separating them. Germline V gives CDR1 KGHSH, CDR2 LQKENI. The CDR3 coding sequence is TGTGCCAGCTCACCACGGGGGCAGCCTAATGAAAAACTGTTTTTT. Translation gives CASSPRGQPNEKLFF.

V and J are TRBV7-9 and TRBJ1-2; 10 nucleotides align to TRBD1. This CDR3 is 12 amino acids long. V was clipped by 5 bases and J by 10 bases; unmatched bases: 4. The germline V gene has CDR1 SEHNR and CDR2 FQNEAQ (reference sequence). The CDR3 sequence: CASSPRQGAYTF. The CDR3 DNA reads as TGTGCCAGCAGCCCCCGACAGGGGGCCTACACCTTC.

The gene calls are TRBV28 and TRBJ1-2, with 7 bases fitting TRBD1. The V and J ends lost 6 bases and 3 bases, in that order; junction bases with no gene match: 7. The CDR3 spans 14 residues. Germline loops: CDR1 MDHEN, CDR2 SYDVKM. CDR3 sequence (DNA): TGTGCCAGCAGCCAACAGGGGAGGGACTATGGCTACACCTTC. This translates into CASSQQGRDYGYTF.